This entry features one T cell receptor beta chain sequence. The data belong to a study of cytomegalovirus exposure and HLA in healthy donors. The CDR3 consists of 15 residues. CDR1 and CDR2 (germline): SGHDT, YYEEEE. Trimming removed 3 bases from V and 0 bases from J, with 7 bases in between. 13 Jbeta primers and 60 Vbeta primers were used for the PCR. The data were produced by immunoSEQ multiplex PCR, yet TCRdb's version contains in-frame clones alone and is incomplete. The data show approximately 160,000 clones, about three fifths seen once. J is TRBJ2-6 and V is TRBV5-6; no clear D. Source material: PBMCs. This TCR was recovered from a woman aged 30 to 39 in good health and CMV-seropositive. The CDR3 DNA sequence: TGTGCCAGCAGCTCGTTGAGCTCTGGGGCCAACGTCCTGACTTTC. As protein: CASSSLSSGANVLTF.